The entry below gives a single TCR beta chain sequence along with its context. The antigen is undetermined. The second PCR ran about 6 to 11 cycles with a sample-barcoded 5' primer and J-beta primers. MiXCR, run by TCRdb on the 5' RACE reads, gives a single entry per CDR3 protein. The table has around 1,900,000 distinct CDR3 sequences, roughly two fifths seen once. This sample is part of a study of blood T cells in healthy people across ages. Overall study results and limits: With unsorted PBMCs, a conclusive comparison of naive versus antigen-experienced cells was not possible. It was the long-lived donors that had more naive CD4+ cells and higher diversity than aged donors.

The sample comprised blood. This clonotype was sampled from a human donor in good health.

CDR3 bases: TGTGGCGTAAAGGATTCCCAGGGGGAAAAACTGTTTTTT. Its translation is CGVKDSQGEKLFF. The chain recombines TRBV19 with TRBJ1-4; tentative D call: TRBD1 (6 bases). Germline V gene sequence: CDR1 LNHDA, CDR2 SQIVND (reference sequence). The CDR3 loop spans 13 amino acids.